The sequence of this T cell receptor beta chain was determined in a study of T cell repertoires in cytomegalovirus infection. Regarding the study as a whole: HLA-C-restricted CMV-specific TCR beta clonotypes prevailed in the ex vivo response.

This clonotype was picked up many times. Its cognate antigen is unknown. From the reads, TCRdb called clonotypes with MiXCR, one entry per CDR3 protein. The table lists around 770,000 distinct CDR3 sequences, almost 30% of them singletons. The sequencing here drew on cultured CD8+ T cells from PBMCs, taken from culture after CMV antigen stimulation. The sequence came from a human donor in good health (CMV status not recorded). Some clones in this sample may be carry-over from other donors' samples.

CDR3 bases: TGTGCCAGCAGTCGACGGGACAGGGGAACTGGAAACACCATATATTTT. Its translation: CASSRRDRGTGNTIYF. The chain couples TRBV27 to TRBJ1-3; 10 bases are a match to TRBD1. CDR3 length: 16 residues. Germline CDR1 MNHEY, CDR2 SMNVEV (reference sequence). Trimming at V came to 5 bases and at J to 2 bases, leaving 6 bases not matched to a gene.